This TCR beta chain stems from a study of blood T cell repertoires in COVID-19. Overall study: COVID-19 samples collected from the United States, Italy and Spain covered acute and convalescent phases. The cDNA or gDNA used as material had been derived from T cells, B-cell-depleted T cells, or PBMCs.

There are 16 residues in the CDR3. The V gene end was trimmed by 0 bases and the J gene end by 4 bases; junction bases not matched to a gene: 5. CDR1 is MNHEY and CDR2 is SVGAGI in the germline V gene. In the authors' methods: Estimated nucleated cell counts came from reference gene primer amplification. The table came from immunoSEQ multiplex PCR; TCRdb's copy has only in-frame clones and leaves some out. V and J calls and clone size are copied from that table; D and trimming were computed from the DNA. The sample lists under 350,000 clones; about nine tenths were seen once. This sequence originates from a man under 40 who had recovered from COVID-19. The sequenced sample was PBMCs or T cells enriched from blood (not recorded which). V gene TRBV6-5 combines with J gene TRBJ2-7; 11 positions match TRBD1. The CDR3 nucleotides read TGTGCCAGCAGTTACTCGAGACGGGACAGGGGGTACGAGCAGTACTTC. It codes for CASSYSRRDRGYEQYF.